Listed here is a single T cell receptor beta chain. What it binds is unknown. TCRdb's copy holds only in-frame clones and misses some; the assay was immunoSEQ multiplex PCR. The data hold approximately 91,000 clones, with roughly 91% observed a single time. The sample comes from a study of OX40 agonist ivuxolimab in advanced cancers. Study-wide results and caveats: Dose levels from 0.1 to 3.0 mg/kg saw CD4+ and CD8+ blood T cells expand clonally by week 6.

This CDR3 is built from 14 residues. Germline V CDR1 and CDR2: LGHNT, FRNRAP. The germline V and J ends were trimmed by 2 bases and 5 bases, with 10 bases remaining between them. People who had autoimmune disease history or systemic immunosuppression were excluded. The sample was CD4+ or CD8+ T cells sorted from blood, taken in a trial of the OX40 agonist ivuxolimab. The gene calls are TRBV12-5 and TRBJ2-1, with D maybe TRBD1 (5 bases). The receptor was isolated from an adult with an advanced solid tumor such as melanoma, head and neck, liver or kidney cancer. DNA for the CDR3: TGTGCTAGTGGTTTGCCACCGACAGACAATGAGCAGTTCTTC. Protein: CASGLPPTDNEQFF. The full variable domain, in which reference TRBV12-5 and TRBJ2-1 provide the parts outside the CDR3, is DARVTQTPRHKVTEMGQEVTMRCQPILGHNTVFWYRQTMMQGLELLAYFRNRAPLDDSGMPKDRFSAEMPDATLATLKIQPSEPRDSAVYFCASGLPPTDNEQFFGPGTRLTVL.